What follows are 20 T cell receptor beta chains derived from one specimen sequenced in a study of T cells in tuberculosis. Assay used: immunoSEQ multiplex PCR; TCRdb lists only in-frame clones, some missing. The data contain under 50,000 clones, 95% of them singletons. The specimen was PBMCs. All receptors derive from a donor aged 10-30 years with latent tuberculosis or without tuberculosis infection.

The chain recombines TRBV27 with TRBJ1-5; D gene uncertain. The ends were cut back, 0 bases at V and 4 bases at J, with 7 bases in the middle. The CDR3 has 14 residues. Germline V CDR1 and CDR2: MNHEY, SMNVEV (reference sequence). DNA of the CDR3: TGTGCCAGCAGTTTATCGGGCAGGAATCAGCCCCAGCATTTT. Residues: CASSLSGRNQPQHF.

This chain connects TRBV6-6 to TRBJ1-1; D might be TRBD1 (5 bases). Germline CDR1 and CDR2: MNHNY and SVGAGI (reference sequence). The CDR3 length is 14 residues. V was pared by 4 bases and J by 3 bases, with 12 bases between. The chain's CDR3 is CASSLQAADTEAFF. In nucleotides, the CDR3 is TGTGCCAGCAGTTTACAGGCTGCGGACACTGAAGCTTTCTTT.

The chain is built from TRBV19 and TRBJ2-5; TRBD2 is a possible D gene (5 bases). The CDR3 contains 11 residues. CDR1 is LNHDA and CDR2 is SQIVND in the germline V gene (reference sequence). Trimming pared 6 bases from V and 10 bases from J, leaving 12 bases between. The chain's CDR3 is CASRGGRDQYF. DNA for the CDR3: TGTGCCAGTAGGGGTGGGAGAGACCAGTACTTC.

DNA for the CDR3: TGTGCCAGCAGAACGGGACAGGCATACAACTATGGCTACACCTTC. Amino acids: CASRTGQAYNYGYTF. The chain uses TRBV2 and TRBJ1-2, with 8 bases lining up with TRBD1. The V and J ends lost 6 bases and 2 bases, in that order; junction bases with no gene match: 8. The germline V gene encodes CDR1 SNHLY and CDR2 FYNNEI. There are 15 residues in the CDR3. Variable domain in full (rest from reference TRBV2 and TRBJ1-2): EPEVTQTPSHQVTQMGQEVILRCVPISNHLYFYWYRQILGQKVEFLVSFYNNEISEKSEIFDDQFSVERPDGSNFTLKIRSTKLEDSAMYFCASRTGQAYNYGYTFGSGTRLTVV.

The chain recombines TRBV5-6 with TRBJ2-5; tentatively, D is TRBD2 (5 bases). Trimming took off 2 bases at V and 4 bases at J, with 15 bases between the two ends. The V gene's germline CDR1 is SGHDT and CDR2 YYEEEE. The CDR3 is 15 amino acids. The CDR3 coding sequence is TGTGCCAGCAGCTTAGGGCTAGCCGAATTAGAGACCCAGTACTTC. Amino acids: CASSLGLAELETQYF.

The chain combines TRBV4-2 with TRBJ1-4; a possible D gene is TRBD1 (5 bases). V was cut by 1 base and J by 8 bases, with 14 bases left in between. This CDR3 has 15 amino acids. CDR1 and CDR2 from the germline V gene are LGHNA and YNFKEQ. In DNA, the CDR3 is TGTGCCAGCAGCCAAGTTGGGCAGGGTGGCGAAAAACTGTTTTTT. It yields the protein CASSQVGQGGEKLFF.

The chain couples TRBV5-8 to TRBJ2-5, with 9 positions matching TRBD1. CDR3 length: 14 residues. Trimming removed 5 bases from V and 5 bases from J; junction bases left unmatched: 7. Germline CDR1 and CDR2: SGHTS and YDEGEE. The CDR3 nucleotides are TGTGCCAGCAGTTCCGGGACAGGGAGGGAGACCCAGTACTTC. Translation gives CASSSGTGRETQYF.

The V and J genes are TRBV9 and TRBJ2-7, with 12 bases aligning to TRBD1. The CDR3 length is 17 residues. J lost 4 bases, V lost 3 bases, and 11 bases had no gene match. Germline CDR1 reads SGDLS; CDR2 reads YYNGEE. CDR3 DNA sequence: TGTGCCAGCAGCGAGACCGGGACAGGGGGCAAAAAGTACGAGCAGTACTTC. Its translation: CASSETGTGGKKYEQYF.

V usage is TRBV28 and J usage is TRBJ1-1; D unresolved. CDR1 is MDHEN, CDR2 SYDVKM, per germline. V dropped 4 bases and J dropped 0 bases, with 12 bases sitting between them. The CDR3 extends over 15 amino acids. The CDR3 spells CASSSLRELNTEAFF. The CDR3 DNA reads as TGTGCCAGCAGTTCCTTGAGGGAGTTGAACACTGAAGCTTTCTTT.

The chain recombines TRBV5-6 with TRBJ1-2; 7 bases are a match to TRBD1. This CDR3 region has 15 residues. V shed 4 bases, J shed 3 bases, and the junction held 9 bases outside the gene matches. Germline-derived CDR1 and CDR2 are SGHDT and YYEEEE. The CDR3 DNA reads as TGTGCCAGCAGCCCAGGGACAGAAGTTTACTATGGCTACACCTTC. Translating gives CASSPGTEVYYGYTF.

The chain combines TRBV6-5 with TRBJ2-7; 9 nucleotides align to TRBD1. The germline V gene encodes CDR1 MNHEY and CDR2 SVGAGI. The CDR3 runs to 15 residues. With 2 bases clipped from V and 6 bases from J, the junction kept 8 bases outside the gene matches. The CDR3 is CASSYTGDRDFEQYF. For the CDR3, the DNA is TGTGCCAGCAGTTACACGGGGGACAGGGATTTCGAGCAGTACTTC.

This clone was seen once. The chain employs TRBV4-1 and TRBJ2-7; TRBD1 is a possible D gene (6 bases). Trimming took 3 bases from V and 1 from J, leaving 13 bases between them. CDR3 length: 15 amino acids. Germline V gene sequence: CDR1 MGHRA, CDR2 YSYEKL. The CDR3 DNA follows: TGCGCCAGCAGCCAGAACGGACAGTCTTCCTACGAGCAGTACTTC. Residues: CASSQNGQSSYEQYF.

The V gene is TRBV7-8, the J gene TRBJ2-2; D possibly corresponds to TRBD2 (6 bases). Trimming removed 5 bases from V and 1 base from J, with 17 bases in between. The CDR3 contains 17 residues. Germline CDR1 is SGHVS and CDR2 is FQNEAQ. CDR3 in DNA: TGTGCCAGCAGCCCCCGTGGTGGGGGGAGGAACACCGGGGAGCTGTTTTTT. The encoded protein is CASSPRGGGRNTGELFF. Supplemented by reference TRBV7-8 and TRBJ2-2, the full variable domain reads GAGVSQSPRYKVAKRGQDVALRCDPISGHVSLFWYQQALGQGPEFLTYFQNEAQLDKSGLPSDRFFAERPEGSVSTLKIQRTQQEDSAVYLCASSPRGGGRNTGELFFGEGSRLTVL.

CDR3 DNA: TGTGCCAGCAGCTTGGGGGCGAAGGACTACGAGCAGTACTTC. Translated: CASSLGAKDYEQYF. The genes are TRBV27 and TRBJ2-7; D is possibly TRBD1 (6 bases). V dropped 6 bases and J dropped 3 bases, with 15 bases sitting between them. The CDR3 is 14 amino acids. Germline CDR1 reads MNHEY; CDR2 reads SMNVEV (reference sequence).

V is TRBV6-1 and J is TRBJ1-2; 7 nucleotides match TRBD1. The J segment lost 1 base and the V segment lost 8 bases, leaving 7 bases of the junction unmatched. Looked up from germline, CDR1 is MNHNS and CDR2 is SASEGT. This CDR3 has 14 residues. The CDR3 nucleotides are TGTGCCAGCCTTCGGACAGGTTTTAACTATGGCTACACCTTC. This sequence encodes CASLRTGFNYGYTF.

The chain combines TRBV10-3 with TRBJ2-7, with D possibly TRBD1 on 6 matching bases. The CDR3 has 14 amino acids. The V end lost 1 base, the J end lost 9 bases, and 16 bases lay between the germline ends. Germline V lookup: CDR1 ENHRY, CDR2 SYGVKD. This CDR3 is CAISELGQLDRQYF. In nucleotides, the CDR3 is TGTGCCATCAGTGAGTTAGGACAGCTAGATAGGCAGTACTTC.

This chain joins TRBV6-1 and TRBJ2-2; D is uncertain. CDR1 and CDR2 from the germline V gene are MNHNS and SASEGT. The CDR3 contains 14 residues. Trimming took off 4 bases at V and 3 bases at J, with 9 bases between the two ends. CDR3 DNA: TGTGCCAGCAGTGGTAATTCCCACACCGGGGAGCTGTTTTTT. This codes for CASSGNSHTGELFF.

The chain recombines TRBV30 with TRBJ1-1; 8 nucleotides agree with TRBD1. V lost 3 bases, J lost 4 bases, and 4 bases stayed unmatched. CDR1 is GTSNPN, CDR2 SVGIG, per germline (reference sequence). The CDR3 contains 13 residues. The CDR3 nucleotides read TGTGCCTGGAGGGAAACAGGGGGCACTGAAGCTTTCTTT. Residues: CAWRETGGTEAFF.

This clone appeared a single time. Here the CDR3 reads CASSLEGDPNNEQFF. CDR3 in DNA: TGCGCCAGCAGCTTGGAGGGGGACCCTAACAATGAGCAGTTCTTC. This chain links TRBV5-1 with TRBJ2-1, with D possibly matching TRBD1 (6 bases). V was clipped by 0 bases and J by 5 bases, with 12 bases between them. In germline, CDR1 is SGHRS, CDR2 YFSETQ. CDR3 length: 15 amino acids.

This chain joins TRBV15 and TRBJ1-2; D not resolved. V lost 4 bases to trimming and J lost 2 bases, with 8 bases between them. CDR3 length equals 13 residues. The germline gives CDR1 LNHNV, CDR2 YYDKDF (reference sequence). In nucleotides, the CDR3 is TGTGCCACCAGCAACATCCAGAACTATGGCTACACCTTC. Encoded protein: CATSNIQNYGYTF.